This TCR beta chain was recovered during a study of technical replicates of blood from four donors. TCRdb keeps only in-frame clones here, not all; method: immunoSEQ multiplex PCR. The table lists tens of thousands of clones, 98% of them singletons. From germline, CDR1 is SNHLY and CDR2 FYNNEI. The CDR3 loop spans 18 amino acids. The ends lost 6 bases at V and 2 bases at J; junction bases unmatched: 10. V usage is TRBV2 and J usage is TRBJ2-3; 14 nucleotides line up with TRBD2. Sequenced sample: T cells isolated from PBMCs. This receptor was identified in a human donor in good health. CDR3 DNA: TGTGCCAGCAGCGGACTAGCGGGGGGCCGGATCTTCACAGATACGCAGTATTTT. This codes for CASSGLAGGRIFTDTQYF.